There are a few counts of the clone carrying this TCR beta chain. The target antigen is unknown. The source of the sample is a study of shared clonotypes between healthy human individuals. Naive CD45RA+ and memory CD45RA-negative subsets were split from CD4+ cells. Study results and caveats: Blood was the only sampled material, and tissue repertoires likely differ. The generation probabilities recorded for non-shared clonotypes fell below those of clonotypes shared by all four donors.

A deep-level run was used for the assay. Here immunoSEQ multiplex PCR was the method, and the copy in TCRdb shows in-frame clones only, minus some. The sample has around 1,000,000 clones, about 72% seen once; the top ten hold 0.89%. The CDR3 has 14 residues. V lost 6 bases and J 2 bases, leaving 14 bases between the germline ends. The germline V gene encodes CDR1 SGHDN and CDR2 FVKESK. The clonotype comes from a man aged 18-30 years in good health. Some clones in this sample may be carry-over from other donors' samples. The source material was memory CD4+ T cells from PBMCs. Subset reported: CD45RA-negative fraction. The J gene is TRBJ2-7, the V gene TRBV14; D gene uncertain. The CDR3 is CASSLVGRAYEQYF. In DNA, the CDR3 is TGTGCCAGCAGTTTAGTCGGCAGAGCCTACGAGCAGTACTTC.